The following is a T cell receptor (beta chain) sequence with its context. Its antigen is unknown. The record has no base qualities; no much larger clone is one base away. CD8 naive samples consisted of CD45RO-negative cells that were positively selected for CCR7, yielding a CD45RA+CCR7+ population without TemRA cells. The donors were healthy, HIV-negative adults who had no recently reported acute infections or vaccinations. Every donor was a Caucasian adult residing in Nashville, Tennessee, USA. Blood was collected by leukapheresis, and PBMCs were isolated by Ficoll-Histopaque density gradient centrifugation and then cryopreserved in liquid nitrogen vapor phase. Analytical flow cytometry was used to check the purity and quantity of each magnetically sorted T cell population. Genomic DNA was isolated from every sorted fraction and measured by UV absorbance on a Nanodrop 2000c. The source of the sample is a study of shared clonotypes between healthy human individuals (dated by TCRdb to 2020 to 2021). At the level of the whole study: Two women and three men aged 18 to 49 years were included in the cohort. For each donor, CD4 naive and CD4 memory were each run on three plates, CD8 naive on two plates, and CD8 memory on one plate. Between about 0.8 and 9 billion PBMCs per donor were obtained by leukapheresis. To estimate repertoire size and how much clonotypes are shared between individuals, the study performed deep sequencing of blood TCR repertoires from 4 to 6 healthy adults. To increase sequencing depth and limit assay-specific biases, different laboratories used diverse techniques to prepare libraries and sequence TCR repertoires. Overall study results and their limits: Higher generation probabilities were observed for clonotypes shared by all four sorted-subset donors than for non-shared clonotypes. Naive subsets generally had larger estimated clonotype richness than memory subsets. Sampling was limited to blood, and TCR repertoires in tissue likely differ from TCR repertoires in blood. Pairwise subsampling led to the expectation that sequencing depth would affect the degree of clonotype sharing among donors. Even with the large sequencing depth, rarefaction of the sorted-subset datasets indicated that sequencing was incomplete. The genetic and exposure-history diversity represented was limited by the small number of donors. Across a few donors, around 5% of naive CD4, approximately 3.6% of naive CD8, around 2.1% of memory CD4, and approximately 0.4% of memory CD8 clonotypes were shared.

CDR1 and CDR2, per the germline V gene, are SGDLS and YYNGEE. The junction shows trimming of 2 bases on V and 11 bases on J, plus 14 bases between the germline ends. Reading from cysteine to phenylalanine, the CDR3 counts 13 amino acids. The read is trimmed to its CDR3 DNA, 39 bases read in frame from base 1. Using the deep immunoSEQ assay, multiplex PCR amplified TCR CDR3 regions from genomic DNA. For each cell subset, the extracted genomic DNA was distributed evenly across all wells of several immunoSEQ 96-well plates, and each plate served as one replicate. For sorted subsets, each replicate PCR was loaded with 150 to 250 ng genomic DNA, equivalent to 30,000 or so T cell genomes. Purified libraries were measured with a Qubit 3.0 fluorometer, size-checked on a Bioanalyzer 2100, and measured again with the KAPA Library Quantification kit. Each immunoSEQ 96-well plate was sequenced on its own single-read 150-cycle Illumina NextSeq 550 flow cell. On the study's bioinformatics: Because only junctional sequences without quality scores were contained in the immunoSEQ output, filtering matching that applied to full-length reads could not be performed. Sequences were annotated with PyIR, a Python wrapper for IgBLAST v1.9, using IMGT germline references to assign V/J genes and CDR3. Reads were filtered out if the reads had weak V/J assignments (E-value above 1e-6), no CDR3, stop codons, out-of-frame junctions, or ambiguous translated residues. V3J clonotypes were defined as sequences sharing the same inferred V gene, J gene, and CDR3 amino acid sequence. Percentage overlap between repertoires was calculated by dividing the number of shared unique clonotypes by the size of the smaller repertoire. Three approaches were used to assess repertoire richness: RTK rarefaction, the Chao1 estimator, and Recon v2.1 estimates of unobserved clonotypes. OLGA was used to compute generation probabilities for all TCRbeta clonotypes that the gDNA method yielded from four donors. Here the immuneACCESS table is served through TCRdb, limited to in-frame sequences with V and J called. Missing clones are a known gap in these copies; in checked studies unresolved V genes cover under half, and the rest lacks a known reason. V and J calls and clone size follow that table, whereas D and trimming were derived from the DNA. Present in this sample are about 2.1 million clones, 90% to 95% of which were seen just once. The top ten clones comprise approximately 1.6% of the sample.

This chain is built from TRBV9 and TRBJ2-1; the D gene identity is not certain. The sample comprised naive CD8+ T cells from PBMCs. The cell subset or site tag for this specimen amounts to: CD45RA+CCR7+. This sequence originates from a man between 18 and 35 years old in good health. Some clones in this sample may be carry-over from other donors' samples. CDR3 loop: CASSVALDLKQFF. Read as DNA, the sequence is TGTGCCAGCAGCGTTGCTTTGGACCTAAAGCAGTTCTTC.